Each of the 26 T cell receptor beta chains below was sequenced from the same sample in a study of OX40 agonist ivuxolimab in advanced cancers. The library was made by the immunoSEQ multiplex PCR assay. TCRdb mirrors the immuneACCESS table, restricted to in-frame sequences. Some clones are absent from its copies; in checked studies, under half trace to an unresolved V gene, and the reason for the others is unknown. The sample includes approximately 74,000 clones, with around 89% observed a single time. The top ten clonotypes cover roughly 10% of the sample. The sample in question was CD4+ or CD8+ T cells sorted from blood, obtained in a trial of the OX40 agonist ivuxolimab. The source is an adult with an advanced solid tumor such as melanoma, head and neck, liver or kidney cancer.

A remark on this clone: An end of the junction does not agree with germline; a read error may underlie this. The CDR3: CASTLEAGTDTQYF. CDR3 bases: TGTGCCAGCACTTTAGAGGCGGGCACAGATACGCAGTATTTT. V usage is TRBV28 and J usage is TRBJ2-3; no firm D call. Germline V CDR1 and CDR2: MDHEN, SYDVKM. There are 14 residues in the CDR3.

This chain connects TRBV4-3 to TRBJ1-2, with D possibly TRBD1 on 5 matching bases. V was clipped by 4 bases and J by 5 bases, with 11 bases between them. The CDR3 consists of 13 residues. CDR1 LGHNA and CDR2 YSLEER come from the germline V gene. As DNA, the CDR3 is TGCGCCAGCAGCCCGGAGCAGGGTTATGGCTACACCTTC. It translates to CASSPEQGYGYTF.

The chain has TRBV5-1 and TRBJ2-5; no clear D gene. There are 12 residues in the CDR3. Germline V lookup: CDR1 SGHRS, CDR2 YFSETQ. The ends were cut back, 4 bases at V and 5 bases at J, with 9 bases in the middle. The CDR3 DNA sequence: TGCGCCAGCAGCCCTACTTGGGAGACCCAGTACTTC. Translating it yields CASSPTWETQYF.

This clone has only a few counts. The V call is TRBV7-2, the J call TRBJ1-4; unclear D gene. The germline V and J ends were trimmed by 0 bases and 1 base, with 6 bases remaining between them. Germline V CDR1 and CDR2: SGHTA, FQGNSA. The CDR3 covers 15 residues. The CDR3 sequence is CASSLAYGTNEKLFF. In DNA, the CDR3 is TGTGCCAGCAGCTTAGCATACGGAACTAATGAAAAACTGTTTTTT. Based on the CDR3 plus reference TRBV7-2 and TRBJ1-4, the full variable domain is GAGVSQSPSNKVTEKGKDVELRCDPISGHTALYWYRQSLGQGLEFLIYFQGNSAPDKSGLPSDRFSAERTGGSVSTLTIQRTQQEDSAVYLCASSLAYGTNEKLFFGSGTQLSVL.

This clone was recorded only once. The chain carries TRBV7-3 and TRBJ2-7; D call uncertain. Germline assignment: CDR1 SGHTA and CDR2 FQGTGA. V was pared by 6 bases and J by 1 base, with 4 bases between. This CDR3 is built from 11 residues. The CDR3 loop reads CASRKSYEQYF. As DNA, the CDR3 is TGTGCCAGCAGAAAATCCTACGAGCAGTACTTC.

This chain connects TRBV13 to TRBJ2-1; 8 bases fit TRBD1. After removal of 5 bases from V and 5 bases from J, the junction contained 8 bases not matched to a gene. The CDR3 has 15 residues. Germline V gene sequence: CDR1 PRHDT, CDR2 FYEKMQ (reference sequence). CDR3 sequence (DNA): TGTGCCAGCAGCATTCCCCAGGGGGCGAACAATGAGCAGTTCTTC. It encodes CASSIPQGANNEQFF. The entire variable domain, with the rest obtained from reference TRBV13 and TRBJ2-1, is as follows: AAGVIQSPRHLIKEKRETATLKCYPIPRHDTVYWYQQGPGQDPQFLISFYEKMQSDKGSIPDRFSAQQFSDYHSELNMSSLELGDSALYFCASSIPQGANNEQFFGPGTRLTVL.

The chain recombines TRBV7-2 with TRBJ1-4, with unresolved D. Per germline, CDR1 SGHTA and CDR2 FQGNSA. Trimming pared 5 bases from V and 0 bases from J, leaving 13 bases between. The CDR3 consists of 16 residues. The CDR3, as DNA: TGTGCCAGCAGCAAAAGGACGGTGGCAACTAATGAAAAACTGTTTTTT. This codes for CASSKRTVATNEKLFF.

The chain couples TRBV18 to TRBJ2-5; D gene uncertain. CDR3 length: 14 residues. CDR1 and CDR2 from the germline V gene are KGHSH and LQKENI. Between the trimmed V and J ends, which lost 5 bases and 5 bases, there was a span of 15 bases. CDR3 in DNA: TGTGCCAGCTCATTTCGAGAGGATGGGGAGACCCAGTACTTC. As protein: CASSFREDGETQYF.

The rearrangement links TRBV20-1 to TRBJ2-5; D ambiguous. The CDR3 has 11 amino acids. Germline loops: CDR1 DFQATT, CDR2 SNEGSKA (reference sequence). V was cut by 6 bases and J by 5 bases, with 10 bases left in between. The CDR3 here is CSAPRSETQYF. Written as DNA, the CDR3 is TGCAGTGCGCCTCGGTCCGAGACCCAGTACTTC.

CDR3 protein: CASFPGQGTDTQYF. The CDR3 region has the DNA TGCGCCAGCTTCCCGGGACAGGGAACAGATACGCAGTATTTT. The gene calls are TRBV5-1 and TRBJ2-3, with 9 bases that match TRBD1. Germline V CDR1 and CDR2: SGHRS, YFSETQ. This CDR3 region has 14 residues. V lost 7 bases and J lost 3; bases outside the gene matches: 6.

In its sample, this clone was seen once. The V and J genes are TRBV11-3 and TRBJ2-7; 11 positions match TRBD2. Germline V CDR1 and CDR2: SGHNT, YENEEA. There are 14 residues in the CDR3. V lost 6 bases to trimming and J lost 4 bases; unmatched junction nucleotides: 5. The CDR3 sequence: CASRGLAAGYEQYF. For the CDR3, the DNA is TGTGCCAGCAGGGGACTAGCGGCAGGTTACGAGCAGTACTTC.

DNA of the CDR3: TGTGCCACCTACTACAATGAGCAGTTCTTC. It yields the protein CATYYNEQFF. The V gene is TRBV19, the J gene TRBJ2-1; D uncertain. Germline V gene lookup returns CDR1 LNHDA and CDR2 SQIVND (reference sequence). CDR3 length equals 10 residues. With 10 bases removed from V and 3 bases from J, the gap between germline ends came to 4 bases.

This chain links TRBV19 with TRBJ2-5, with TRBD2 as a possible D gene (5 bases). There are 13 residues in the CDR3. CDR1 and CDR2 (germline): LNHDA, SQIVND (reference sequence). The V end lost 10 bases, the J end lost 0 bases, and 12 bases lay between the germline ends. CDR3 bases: TGTGCCACTAGACTACCGTACCAAGAGACCCAGTACTTC. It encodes CATRLPYQETQYF.

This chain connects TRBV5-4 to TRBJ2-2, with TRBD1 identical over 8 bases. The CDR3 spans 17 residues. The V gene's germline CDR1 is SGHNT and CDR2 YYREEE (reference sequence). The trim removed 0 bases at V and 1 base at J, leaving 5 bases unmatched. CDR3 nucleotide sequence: TGTGCCAGCAGCTTGGCCGGGACAGGTTGGAACACCGGGGAGCTGTTTTTT. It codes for CASSLAGTGWNTGELFF.

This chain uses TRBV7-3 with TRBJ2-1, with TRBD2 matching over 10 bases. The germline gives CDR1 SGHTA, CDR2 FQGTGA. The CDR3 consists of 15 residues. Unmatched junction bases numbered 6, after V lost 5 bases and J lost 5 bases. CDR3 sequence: CASSQLAGAHNEQFF. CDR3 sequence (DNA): TGTGCCAGCAGCCAGCTAGCGGGAGCCCACAATGAGCAGTTCTTC.

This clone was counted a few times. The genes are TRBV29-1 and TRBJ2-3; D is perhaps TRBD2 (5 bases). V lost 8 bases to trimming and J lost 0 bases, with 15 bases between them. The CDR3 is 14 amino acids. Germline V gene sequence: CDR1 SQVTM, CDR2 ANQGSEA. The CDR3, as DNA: TGCAGCCATAAAAGCGGTTCTAGCACAGATACGCAGTATTTT. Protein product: CSHKSGSSTDTQYF.

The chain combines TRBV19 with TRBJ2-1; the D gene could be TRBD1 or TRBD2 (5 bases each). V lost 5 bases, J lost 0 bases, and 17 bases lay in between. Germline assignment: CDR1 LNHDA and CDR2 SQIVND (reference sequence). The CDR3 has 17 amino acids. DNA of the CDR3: TGTGCCAGTAGTCAGCGGACACCCGCCCTCTCCTACAATGAGCAGTTCTTC. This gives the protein CASSQRTPALSYNEQFF.

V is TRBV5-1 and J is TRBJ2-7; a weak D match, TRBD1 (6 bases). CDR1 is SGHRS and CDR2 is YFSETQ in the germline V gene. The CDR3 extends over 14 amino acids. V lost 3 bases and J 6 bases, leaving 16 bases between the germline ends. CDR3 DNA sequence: TGCGCCAGCAGCTGGACAGACATAGTCGGCGAGCAGTACTTC. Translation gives CASSWTDIVGEQYF.

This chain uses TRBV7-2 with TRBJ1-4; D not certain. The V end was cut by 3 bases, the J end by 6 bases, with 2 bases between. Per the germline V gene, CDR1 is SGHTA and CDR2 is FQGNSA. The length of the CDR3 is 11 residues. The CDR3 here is CASSFDEKLFF. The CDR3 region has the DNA TGTGCCAGCAGCTTCGATGAAAAACTGTTTTTT.

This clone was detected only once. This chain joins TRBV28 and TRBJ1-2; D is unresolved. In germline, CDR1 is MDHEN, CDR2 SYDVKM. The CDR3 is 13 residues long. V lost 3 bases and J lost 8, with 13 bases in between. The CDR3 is CASSLVGPYGYTF. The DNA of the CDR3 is TGTGCCAGCAGTTTGGTTGGGCCCTACGGCTACACCTTC.

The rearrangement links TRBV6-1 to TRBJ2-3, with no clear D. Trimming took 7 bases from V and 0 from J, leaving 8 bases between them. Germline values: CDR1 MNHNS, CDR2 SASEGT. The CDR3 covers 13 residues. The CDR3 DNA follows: TGTGCCAGCACGAAGCCTAGCACAGATACGCAGTATTTT. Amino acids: CASTKPSTDTQYF.

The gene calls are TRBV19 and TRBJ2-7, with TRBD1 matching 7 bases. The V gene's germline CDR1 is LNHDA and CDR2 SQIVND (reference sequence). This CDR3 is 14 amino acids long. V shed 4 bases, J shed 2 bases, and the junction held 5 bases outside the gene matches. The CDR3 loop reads CASSTRTGTYEQYF. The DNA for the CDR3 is TGTGCCAGTAGTACCCGGACAGGCACCTACGAGCAGTACTTC.

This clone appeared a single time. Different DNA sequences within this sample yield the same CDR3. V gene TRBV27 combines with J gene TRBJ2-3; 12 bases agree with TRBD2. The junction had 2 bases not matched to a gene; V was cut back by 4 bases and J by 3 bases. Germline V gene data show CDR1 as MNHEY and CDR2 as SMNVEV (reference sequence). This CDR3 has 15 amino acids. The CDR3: CASSSLAGGTDTQYF. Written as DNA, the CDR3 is TGTGCCAGCAGTTCTCTAGCGGGAGGGACAGATACGCAGTATTTT.

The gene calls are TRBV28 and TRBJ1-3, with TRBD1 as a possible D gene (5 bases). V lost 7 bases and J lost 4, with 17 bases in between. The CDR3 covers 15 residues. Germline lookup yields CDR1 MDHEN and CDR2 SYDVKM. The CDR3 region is CASNPVAGRGNTIYF. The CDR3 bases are TGTGCCAGCAATCCCGTGGCAGGGAGGGGAAACACCATATATTTT. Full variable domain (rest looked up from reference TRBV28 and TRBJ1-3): DVKVTQSSRYLVKRTGEKVFLECVQDMDHENMFWYRQDPGLGLRLIYFSYDVKMKEKGDIPEGYSVSREKKERFSLILESASTNQTSMYLCASNPVAGRGNTIYFGEGSWLTVV.

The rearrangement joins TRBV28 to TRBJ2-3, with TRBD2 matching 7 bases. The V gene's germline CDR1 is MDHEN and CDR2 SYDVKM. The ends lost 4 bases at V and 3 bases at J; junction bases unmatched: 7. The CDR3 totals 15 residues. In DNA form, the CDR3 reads TGTGCCAGCAGTTCTCGCGGGAGAGGTACAGATACGCAGTATTTT. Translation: CASSSRGRGTDTQYF.

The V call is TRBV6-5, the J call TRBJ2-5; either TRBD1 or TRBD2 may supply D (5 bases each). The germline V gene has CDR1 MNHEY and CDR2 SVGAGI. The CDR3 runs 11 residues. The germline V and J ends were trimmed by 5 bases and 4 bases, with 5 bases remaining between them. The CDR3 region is CASSGTETQYF. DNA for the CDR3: TGTGCCAGCAGTGGGACAGAGACCCAGTACTTC.